These 29 T cell receptor beta chains were sequenced from one sample in a study of blood T cell repertoires in COVID-19. Sequencing used immunoSEQ multiplex PCR; TCRdb keeps in-frame clones, though not all of them. The table has around 190,000 clones, roughly 77% seen once. Sequencing was done on a sample of PBMCs or T cells enriched from blood (not recorded which). The receptors were gathered from a man between 35 and 55 years old who had recovered from COVID-19.

This clone was picked up a small number of times. In DNA, the CDR3 is TGTGCCTGGAACCTTTACACAGGGTCTAGAACTTTCTTT. Translating it yields CAWNLYTGSRTFF. V and J are TRBV30 and TRBJ1-1; TRBD1 is a possible D gene (6 bases). The germline CDR1 and CDR2 sequences are GTSNPN and SVGIG (reference sequence). V lost 4 bases, J lost 12 bases, and 21 bases lay in between. This CDR3 has 13 amino acids.

In its sample, this clone was seen once. V usage is TRBV2 and J usage is TRBJ2-1; 12 bases align to TRBD2. V shed 6 bases and J 4 bases; nucleotides not matched to a gene: 4. The CDR3 length is 15 residues. The germline CDR1 and CDR2 sequences are SNHLY and FYNNEI. Here the CDR3 reads CASRETSGGYNEQFF. The CDR3 DNA sequence: TGTGCCAGCAGGGAAACTAGCGGGGGGTACAATGAGCAGTTCTTC.

The chain links TRBV5-1 to TRBJ2-1; 10 nucleotides align to TRBD2. With 0 bases clipped from V and 5 bases from J, the junction kept 5 bases outside the gene matches. This CDR3 has 16 amino acids. Germline values: CDR1 SGHRS, CDR2 YFSETQ. The CDR3 region is CASSLAVSGRNNEQFF. CDR3 nucleotides: TGCGCCAGCAGCTTGGCGGTTAGCGGGAGGAACAATGAGCAGTTCTTC.

The chain links TRBV5-1 to TRBJ1-1; D unclear. Germline CDR1 SGHRS, CDR2 YFSETQ. This CDR3 region has 13 residues. The V end was cut by 3 bases, the J end by 4 bases, with 10 bases between. CDR3 sequence (DNA): TGCGCCAGCAGCTCCCCGGACTTCACTGAAGCTTTCTTT. Translation: CASSSPDFTEAFF.

The chain has TRBV4-1 and TRBJ2-7; the match to TRBD1 covers 8 bases. Germline loops: CDR1 MGHRA, CDR2 YSYEKL. The CDR3 is 14 amino acids. J gave up 1 base and V 6 bases, and 5 bases lay outside the gene matches. The CDR3 loop reads CASSSGTGSYEQYF. For the CDR3, the DNA is TGCGCCAGCAGTTCCGGGACAGGTTCCTACGAGCAGTACTTC.

This chain joins TRBV12-5 and TRBJ2-1; TRBD2 agrees at 13 bases. This CDR3 comprises 17 residues. In germline, CDR1 is LGHNT, CDR2 FRNRAP. With V trimmed by 2 bases and J by 7 bases, 8 bases remained unmatched. The CDR3 sequence: CASGLSSGTSGTNEQFF. The DNA of the CDR3 is TGTGCTAGTGGTTTGTCCTCAGGGACTAGCGGGACAAATGAGCAGTTCTTC.

The chain is built from TRBV30 and TRBJ1-1; the D gene is possibly TRBD1 (6 bases). There are 11 residues in the CDR3. Trimming took 3 bases from V and 8 from J, leaving 10 bases between them. Germline V gene data show CDR1 as GTSNPN and CDR2 as SVGIG (reference sequence). The CDR3 region has the DNA TGTGCCTGGAGCGCGGACAGCGAAGCTTTCTTT. This encodes CAWSADSEAFF. The full variable domain, completed using reference TRBV30 and TRBJ1-1, is SQTIHQWPATLVQPVGSPLSLECTVEGTSNPNLYWYRQAAGRGLQLLFYSVGIGQISSEVPQNLSASRPQDRQFILSSKKLLLSDSGFYLCAWSADSEAFFGQGTRLTVV.

The rearrangement uses TRBV19 and TRBJ2-2; 7 bases map to TRBD2. The V gene end was trimmed by 5 bases and the J gene end by 5 bases; junction bases not matched to a gene: 11. CDR3 length: 16 amino acids. CDR1 is LNHDA and CDR2 is SQIVND in the germline V gene (reference sequence). The CDR3 loop reads CASSPRGGGGTGELFF. The CDR3 DNA follows: TGTGCCAGTAGTCCTCGTGGCGGGGGAGGGACCGGGGAGCTGTTTTTT.

The V and J genes are TRBV27 and TRBJ2-6; perhaps TRBD1 as D (5 bases). The germline V gene encodes CDR1 MNHEY and CDR2 SMNVEV (reference sequence). V lost 5 bases, J lost 0 bases, and 8 bases lay in between. CDR3 length: 15 residues. The CDR3 reads CASSRDSSGANVLTF. The CDR3 bases are TGTGCCAGCAGTCGCGACAGCTCTGGGGCCAACGTCCTGACTTTC. The whole variable domain, remainder taken from reference TRBV27 and TRBJ2-6, is EAQVTQNPRYLITVTGKKLTVTCSQNMNHEYMSWYRQDPGLGLRQIYYSMNVEVTDKGDVPEGYKVSRKEKRNFPLILESPSPNQTSLYFCASSRDSSGANVLTFGAGSRLTVL.

This rearrangement joins TRBV27 to TRBJ1-4; perhaps TRBD1 as D (5 bases). The CDR3 has 16 amino acids. CDR1 and CDR2 from the germline V gene are MNHEY and SMNVEV (reference sequence). Trimming cost V 5 bases and J 7 bases, with 20 bases left between them. This CDR3 reads CASSQLTKGLGEKLFF. CDR3 DNA: TGTGCCAGCAGTCAACTCACGAAGGGGTTGGGTGAAAAACTGTTTTTT.

This clone was seen a single time. The chain uses TRBV5-1 and TRBJ1-2; D gene ambiguous. The germline V gene has CDR1 SGHRS and CDR2 YFSETQ. V lost 4 bases to trimming and J lost 4 bases, with 14 bases between them. The CDR3 spans 14 residues. The CDR3 bases are TGCGCCAGCAGCCCCCCTGGGCAGAGCTATGGCTACACCTTC. Encoded protein: CASSPPGQSYGYTF.

The sample holds a few counts of this clone. This rearrangement joins TRBV30 to TRBJ1-5; D not certain. The CDR3 runs to 13 residues. Trimming left V 0 bases short and J 0 bases short, with 3 bases between. CDR1 and CDR2 (germline): GTSNPN, SVGIG (reference sequence). CDR3 protein: CAWSVYSNQPQHF. DNA of the CDR3: TGTGCCTGGAGTGTATATAGCAATCAGCCCCAGCATTTT.

The chain employs TRBV5-1 and TRBJ2-7; a possible D gene is TRBD2 (5 bases). V shed 4 bases and J shed 3 bases, with 14 bases lying between them. The germline CDR1 and CDR2 sequences are SGHRS and YFSETQ. The CDR3 covers 14 residues. The CDR3 loop is CASSRGSPDYEQYF. The CDR3 nucleotides are TGCGCCAGCAGCCGTGGGAGCCCAGACTACGAGCAGTACTTC.

The V call is TRBV18, the J call TRBJ2-1; D perhaps matches TRBD2 (5 bases). V gave up 6 bases and J gave up 7 bases, with 16 bases separating them. Germline assignment: CDR1 KGHSH and CDR2 LQKENI. This CDR3 is built from 14 residues. As DNA, the CDR3 is TGTGCCAGCTCCCCCCGGAGGCAGGTTAATGAGCAGTTCTTC. As protein: CASSPRRQVNEQFF.

This clone was recorded once. The gene calls are TRBV7-3 and TRBJ2-1; tentative D call: TRBD1 (5 bases). Germline V lookup: CDR1 SGHTA, CDR2 FQGTGA. The CDR3 is 14 residues long. V gave up 0 bases and J gave up 5 bases, with 8 bases separating them. Here the CDR3 reads CASSLTPGNNEQFF. CDR3 in DNA: TGTGCCAGCAGCTTAACCCCAGGGAACAATGAGCAGTTCTTC.

The chain's CDR3 is CASSLGPGADQPQHF. The CDR3 nucleotides read TGTGCCAGCAGCTTAGGTCCAGGGGCGGATCAGCCCCAGCATTTT. The V call is TRBV7-9, the J call TRBJ1-5; D perhaps matches TRBD1 (6 bases). V was pared by 1 base and J by 5 bases, with 12 bases between. Germline assignment: CDR1 SEHNR and CDR2 FQNEAQ (reference sequence). CDR3 length equals 15 residues.

This clone was seen only once. The chain is built from TRBV11-2 and TRBJ1-1; 7 bases agree with TRBD1. Losses at the gene ends were 4 bases for V and 2 bases for J; bases not matched to a gene: 10. Germline CDR1 is SGHAT and CDR2 is FQNNGV. The CDR3 contains 16 residues. CDR3 loop: CASSSVRGQKNTEAFF. CDR3 DNA sequence: TGTGCCAGCAGCTCCGTTCGGGGACAGAAAAACACTGAAGCTTTCTTT.

The chain combines TRBV5-4 with TRBJ2-1, with 7 bases fitting TRBD2. This CDR3 is built from 16 residues. Germline CDR1 is SGHNT and CDR2 is YYREEE (reference sequence). The J segment lost 7 bases and the V segment lost 2 bases, leaving 12 bases of the junction unmatched. The chain's CDR3 is CASSLPSGMPRNEQFF. The CDR3 nucleotides read TGTGCCAGCAGCTTACCCAGCGGGATGCCTCGGAATGAGCAGTTCTTC. The whole variable domain, filled in from reference TRBV5-4 and TRBJ2-1, reads ETGVTQSPTHLIKTRGQQVTLRCSSQSGHNTVSWYQQALGQGPQFIFQYYREEENGRGNFPPRFSGLQFPNYSSELNVNALELDDSALYLCASSLPSGMPRNEQFFGPGTRLTVL.

The V and J genes are TRBV18 and TRBJ2-1; TRBD1 matches 9 bases. The trim removed 1 base at V and 3 bases at J, leaving 1 base unmatched. This CDR3 spans 15 amino acids. Germline loops: CDR1 KGHSH, CDR2 LQKENI. DNA for the CDR3: TGTGCCAGCTCACCACGGGGACAGGGCTACAATGAGCAGTTCTTC. Translated, it gives CASSPRGQGYNEQFF.

This clone was picked up one time. The rearrangement uses TRBV13 and TRBJ2-7; 7 bases map to TRBD1. CDR1 and CDR2 from the germline V gene are PRHDT and FYEKMQ (reference sequence). The CDR3 has 13 amino acids. Trimming at V came to 3 bases and at J to 2 bases, leaving 1 base not matched to a gene. CDR3 in amino acids: CASSLGTAYEQYF. The CDR3 bases are TGTGCCAGCAGCTTGGGGACAGCCTACGAGCAGTACTTC.

The chain couples TRBV24-1 to TRBJ2-2; no reliable D call. Per the germline V gene, CDR1 is KGHDR and CDR2 is SFDVKD. Deletions cut 5 bases from V and 4 bases from J, with 10 bases between. There are 14 residues in the CDR3. The CDR3 sequence: CATSVTGSTGELFF. As DNA, the CDR3 is TGTGCCACCAGTGTAACGGGTAGCACCGGGGAGCTGTTTTTT.

This chain connects TRBV5-8 to TRBJ1-2; no firm D call. Germline assignment: CDR1 SGHTS and CDR2 YDEGEE. CDR3 size: 14 residues. V dropped 0 bases and J dropped 1 base, with 7 bases sitting between them. CDR3 sequence (DNA): TGTGCCAGCAGCTTGGTCTCTGTTAACTATGGCTACACCTTC. It codes for CASSLVSVNYGYTF.

This rearrangement joins TRBV7-9 to TRBJ1-1, with D perhaps TRBD1 (6 bases). The CDR3 is made up of 13 amino acids. CDR1 is SEHNR and CDR2 is FQNEAQ in the germline V gene (reference sequence). V was clipped by 3 bases and J by 3 bases, with 8 bases between them. CDR3 in amino acids: CASSFWTDTEAFF. CDR3 sequence (DNA): TGTGCCAGCAGCTTTTGGACAGACACTGAAGCTTTCTTT.

This sequence joins TRBV7-8 and TRBJ2-2; 13 bases match TRBD2. The CDR3 contains 16 residues. J gave up 5 bases and V 5 bases, and 5 bases lay outside the gene matches. The germline gives CDR1 SGHVS, CDR2 FQNEAQ. The CDR3 DNA is TGTGCCAGCAGCCGAGGACTAGCGGGAGTTACCGGGGAGCTGTTTTTT. Encoded protein: CASSRGLAGVTGELFF.

The J gene is TRBJ2-7, the V gene TRBV19; D is perhaps TRBD2 (5 bases). V was shortened by 6 bases and J by 6 bases, with 15 bases between the two germline ends. CDR3 size: 13 residues. Germline CDR1 reads LNHDA; CDR2 reads SQIVND (reference sequence). The CDR3 sequence is CASSDRRGGEQYF. Here the CDR3 DNA reads TGTGCCAGTAGCGATCGACGAGGAGGCGAGCAGTACTTC.

The genes are TRBV5-1 and TRBJ2-7, with D perhaps matching TRBD2 (6 bases). Per the germline V gene, CDR1 is SGHRS and CDR2 is YFSETQ. V shed 0 bases and J shed 6 bases, with 7 bases lying between them. The CDR3 covers 12 residues. In nucleotides, the CDR3 is TGCGCCAGCAGCTTGGTGGGGGGCGAGCAGTACTTC. It translates to CASSLVGGEQYF.

CDR3 protein: CASSTLADPYYEQYF. CDR3 nucleotides: TGTGCCAGCAGCACCTTAGCGGATCCTTATTACGAGCAGTACTTC. This chain connects TRBV5-4 to TRBJ2-7; D is perhaps TRBD2 (6 bases). Deletions cut 4 bases from V and 4 bases from J, with 18 bases between. The length of the CDR3 is 15 residues. Germline V lookup: CDR1 SGHNT, CDR2 YYREEE (reference sequence).

V usage is TRBV20-1 and J usage is TRBJ1-1; D not certain. There are 11 residues in the CDR3. Germline CDR1 is DFQATT and CDR2 is SNEGSKA (reference sequence). CDR3 coding DNA: TGCGGAGGCCAGCTTAACACTGAAGCTTTCTTT. Amino acids: CGGQLNTEAFF.

The chain carries TRBV27 and TRBJ1-2; weak D call: TRBD1 (6 bases). Germline-derived CDR1 and CDR2 are MNHEY and SMNVEV (reference sequence). This CDR3 contains 15 residues. Trimming took 5 bases from V and 3 from J, leaving 16 bases between them. This CDR3 is CASSPLTGTDYGYTF. CDR3 DNA: TGTGCCAGCAGTCCACTCACAGGGACGGACTATGGCTACACCTTC.